This TCR beta chain derives from a study of CD8 T cells in ankylosing spondylitis. In making TCR beta libraries, quantitative 5'-RACE with molecular barcodes was used. From the 5' RACE reads, TCRdb called clonotypes with MiXCR, one entry per CDR3 protein. This sample has just over 300,000 distinct CDR3 sequences, with 20% found just once. This clonotype has more than one count but fewer than ten. Antigen: not known. The study, taken as a whole, reports: Existing reports had already noted some motif variants in reactive arthritis synovial fluid and blood. Among TCR beta sequences, a motif of fewer than 10 highly homologous variants appeared characteristic of ankylosing spondylitis blood.

J was trimmed by 1 base and V by 1 base; bases with no gene match: 3. This CDR3 region has 16 residues. CDR1 and CDR2 from the germline V gene are SEHNR and FQNEAQ (reference sequence). The V call is TRBV7-9, the J call TRBJ2-2; the match to TRBD2 covers 7 bases. Sequencing used blood, either unsorted or a sorted T cell fraction (not recorded which). The clonotype comes from a female donor with ankylosing spondylitis or in good health (not recorded which). This CDR3 is CASSLEGLWNTGELFF. The CDR3 DNA sequence: TGTGCCAGCAGCTTAGAGGGACTATGGAACACCGGGGAGCTGTTTTTT.